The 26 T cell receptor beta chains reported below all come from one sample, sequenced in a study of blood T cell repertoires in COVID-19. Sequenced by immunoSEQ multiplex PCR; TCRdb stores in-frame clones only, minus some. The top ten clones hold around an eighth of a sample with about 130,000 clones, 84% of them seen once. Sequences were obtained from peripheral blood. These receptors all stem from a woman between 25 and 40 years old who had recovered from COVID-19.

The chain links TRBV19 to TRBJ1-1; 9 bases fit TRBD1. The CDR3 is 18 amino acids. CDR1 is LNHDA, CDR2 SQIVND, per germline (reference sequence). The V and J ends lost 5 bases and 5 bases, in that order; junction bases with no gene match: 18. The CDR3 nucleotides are TGTGCCAGTAGTGCGCCGCGGGAACAGGGGGCTGGGCAGACTGAAGCTTTCTTT. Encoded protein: CASSAPREQGAGQTEAFF.

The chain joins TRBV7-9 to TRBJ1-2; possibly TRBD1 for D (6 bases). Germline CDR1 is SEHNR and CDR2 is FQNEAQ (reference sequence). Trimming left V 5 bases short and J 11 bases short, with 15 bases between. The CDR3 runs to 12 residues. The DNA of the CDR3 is TGTGCCAGCAGCCGAGACAGGAGGAAGTACACCTTC. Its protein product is CASSRDRRKYTF.

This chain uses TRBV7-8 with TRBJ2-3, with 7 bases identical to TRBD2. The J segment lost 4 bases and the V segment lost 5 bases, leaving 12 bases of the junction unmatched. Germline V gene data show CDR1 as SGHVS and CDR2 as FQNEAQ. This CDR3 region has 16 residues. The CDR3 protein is CASSPAGRVGSDTQYF. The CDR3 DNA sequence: TGTGCCAGCAGCCCGGCGGGGAGGGTCGGGTCAGATACGCAGTATTTT.

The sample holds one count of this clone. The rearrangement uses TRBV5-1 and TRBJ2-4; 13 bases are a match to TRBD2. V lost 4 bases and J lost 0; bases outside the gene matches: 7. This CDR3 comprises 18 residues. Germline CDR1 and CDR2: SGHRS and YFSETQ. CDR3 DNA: TGCGCCAGCAGCCAAGGGACTAGCGGGAAACTAGCCAAAAACATTCAGTACTTC. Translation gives CASSQGTSGKLAKNIQYF.

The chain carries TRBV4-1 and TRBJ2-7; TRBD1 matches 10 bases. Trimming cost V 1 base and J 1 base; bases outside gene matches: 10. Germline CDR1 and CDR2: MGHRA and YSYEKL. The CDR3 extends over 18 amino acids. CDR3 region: CASSQGPGQGDRSYEQYF. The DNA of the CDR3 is TGCGCCAGCAGCCAAGGCCCCGGACAGGGGGATAGATCCTACGAGCAGTACTTC.

Here the CDR3 DNA reads TGTGCCAGCAGCCAAGGACAGTATAGCAATCAGCCCCAGCATTTT. Encoded protein: CASSQGQYSNQPQHF. The chain carries TRBV5-8 and TRBJ1-5; weak D call: TRBD1 (6 bases). Trimming cost V 4 bases and J 0 bases, with 11 bases left between them. The CDR3 totals 15 residues. Germline CDR1 is SGHTS and CDR2 is YDEGEE.

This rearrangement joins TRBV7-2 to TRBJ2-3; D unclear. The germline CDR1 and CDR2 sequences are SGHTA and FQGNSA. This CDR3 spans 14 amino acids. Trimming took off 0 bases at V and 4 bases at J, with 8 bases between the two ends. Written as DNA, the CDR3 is TGTGCCAGCAGCTTAGCGCAGTTCTCAGATACGCAGTATTTT. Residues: CASSLAQFSDTQYF. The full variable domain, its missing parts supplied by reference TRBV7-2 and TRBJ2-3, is GAGVSQSPSNKVTEKGKDVELRCDPISGHTALYWYRQSLGQGLEFLIYFQGNSAPDKSGLPSDRFSAERTGGSVSTLTIQRTQQEDSAVYLCASSLAQFSDTQYFGPGTRLTVL.

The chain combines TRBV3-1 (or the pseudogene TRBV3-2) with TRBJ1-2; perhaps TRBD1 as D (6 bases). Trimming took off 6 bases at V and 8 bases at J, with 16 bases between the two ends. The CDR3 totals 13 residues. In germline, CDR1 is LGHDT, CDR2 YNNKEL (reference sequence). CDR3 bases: TGTGCCAGCAGTCCTCACAGGGAAGGGGGCTACACCTTC. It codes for CASSPHREGGYTF.

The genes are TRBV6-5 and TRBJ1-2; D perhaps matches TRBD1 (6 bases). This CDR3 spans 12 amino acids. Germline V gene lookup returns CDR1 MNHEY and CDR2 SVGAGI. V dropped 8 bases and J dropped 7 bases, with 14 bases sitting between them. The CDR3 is CASDTGKTGYTF. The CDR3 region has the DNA TGTGCCAGCGACACAGGGAAAACTGGCTACACCTTC.

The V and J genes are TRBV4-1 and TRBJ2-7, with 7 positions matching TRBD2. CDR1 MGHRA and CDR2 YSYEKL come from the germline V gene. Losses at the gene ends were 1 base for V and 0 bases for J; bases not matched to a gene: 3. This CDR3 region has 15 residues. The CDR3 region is CASSQAGGTSYEQYF. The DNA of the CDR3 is TGCGCCAGCAGCCAAGCCGGGGGGACCTCCTACGAGCAGTACTTC.

CDR3 sequence (DNA): TGTGCCAGCAGCTTGGACAGGTTTGAGACCCAGTACTTC. This codes for CASSLDRFETQYF. V usage is TRBV5-4 and J usage is TRBJ2-5, with D possibly TRBD1 on 5 matching bases. The CDR3 is 13 amino acids. V lost 0 bases and J lost 5, with 8 bases in between. The V gene's germline CDR1 is SGHNT and CDR2 YYREEE (reference sequence).

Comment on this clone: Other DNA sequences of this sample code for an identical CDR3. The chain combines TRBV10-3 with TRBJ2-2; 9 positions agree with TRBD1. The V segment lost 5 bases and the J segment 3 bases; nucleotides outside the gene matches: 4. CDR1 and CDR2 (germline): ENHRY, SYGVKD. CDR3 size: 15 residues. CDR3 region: CAISPGQGYTGELFF. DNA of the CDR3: TGTGCCATCAGTCCGGGACAGGGATACACCGGGGAGCTGTTTTTT.

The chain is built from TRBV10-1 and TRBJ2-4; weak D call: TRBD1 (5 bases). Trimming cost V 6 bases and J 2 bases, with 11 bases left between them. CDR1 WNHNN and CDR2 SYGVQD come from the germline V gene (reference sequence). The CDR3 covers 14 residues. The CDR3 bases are TGCGCCAGCAGAGGCAGGGATACCAAAAACATTCAGTACTTC. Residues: CASRGRDTKNIQYF.

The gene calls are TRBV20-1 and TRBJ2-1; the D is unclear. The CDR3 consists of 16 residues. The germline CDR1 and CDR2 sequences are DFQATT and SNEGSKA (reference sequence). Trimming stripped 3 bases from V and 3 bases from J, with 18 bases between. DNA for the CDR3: TGCAGTGCTAGTTCCGTCGGGTTTCGGTACTACAATGAGCAGTTCTTC. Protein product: CSASSVGFRYYNEQFF.

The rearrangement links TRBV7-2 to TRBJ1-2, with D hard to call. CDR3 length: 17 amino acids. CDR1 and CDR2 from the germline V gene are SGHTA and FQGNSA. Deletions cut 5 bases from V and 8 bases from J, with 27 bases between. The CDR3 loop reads CASSPVRRDTRIEGYTF. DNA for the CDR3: TGTGCCAGCAGCCCCGTTAGGAGGGATACGCGGATTGAGGGCTACACCTTC.

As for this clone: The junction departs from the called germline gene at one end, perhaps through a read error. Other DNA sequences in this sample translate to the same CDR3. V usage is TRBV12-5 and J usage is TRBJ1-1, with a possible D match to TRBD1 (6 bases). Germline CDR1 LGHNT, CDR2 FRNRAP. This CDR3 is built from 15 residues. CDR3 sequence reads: CASGLPGVGGTEAFF. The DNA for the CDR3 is TGTGCCAGTGGTTTGCCCGGGGTAGGGGGTACTGAAGCTTTCTTT.

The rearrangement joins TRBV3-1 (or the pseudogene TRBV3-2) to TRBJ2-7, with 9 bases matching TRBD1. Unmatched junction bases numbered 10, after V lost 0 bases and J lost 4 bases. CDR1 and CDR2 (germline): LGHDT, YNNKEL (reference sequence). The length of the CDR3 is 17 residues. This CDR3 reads CASSQDPGTGMWYEQYF. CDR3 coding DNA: TGTGCCAGCAGCCAAGACCCGGGGACAGGGATGTGGTACGAGCAGTACTTC.

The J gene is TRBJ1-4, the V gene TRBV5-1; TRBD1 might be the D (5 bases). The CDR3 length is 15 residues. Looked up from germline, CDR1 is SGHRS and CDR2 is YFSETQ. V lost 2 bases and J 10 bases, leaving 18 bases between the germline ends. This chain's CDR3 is CASSFLGSQGGKLFF. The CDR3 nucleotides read TGCGCCAGCAGCTTTCTAGGATCCCAGGGCGGAAAACTGTTTTTT.

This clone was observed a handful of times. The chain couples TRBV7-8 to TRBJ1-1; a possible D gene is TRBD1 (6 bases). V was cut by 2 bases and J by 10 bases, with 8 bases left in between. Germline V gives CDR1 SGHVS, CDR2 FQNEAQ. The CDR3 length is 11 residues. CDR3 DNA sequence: TGTGCCAGCAGCTTAATGGGGGCAGCTTTCTTT. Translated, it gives CASSLMGAAFF. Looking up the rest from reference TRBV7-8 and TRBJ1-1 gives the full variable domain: GAGVSQSPRYKVAKRGQDVALRCDPISGHVSLFWYQQALGQGPEFLTYFQNEAQLDKSGLPSDRFFAERPEGSVSTLKIQRTQQEDSAVYLCASSLMGAAFFGQGTRLTVV.

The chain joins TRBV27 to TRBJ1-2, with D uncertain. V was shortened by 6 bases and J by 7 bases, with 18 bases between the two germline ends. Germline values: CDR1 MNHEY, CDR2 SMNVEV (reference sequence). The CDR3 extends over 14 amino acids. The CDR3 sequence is CASRSPGRPFGYTF. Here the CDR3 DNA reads TGTGCCAGCAGGTCCCCCGGGAGACCTTTTGGCTACACCTTC.

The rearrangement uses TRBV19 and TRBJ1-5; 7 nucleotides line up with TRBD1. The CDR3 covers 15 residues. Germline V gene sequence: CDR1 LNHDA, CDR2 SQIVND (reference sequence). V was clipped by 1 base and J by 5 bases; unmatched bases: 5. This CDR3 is CASSIGNRGDQPQHF. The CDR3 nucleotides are TGTGCCAGTAGTATAGGGAACAGGGGCGATCAGCCCCAGCATTTT.

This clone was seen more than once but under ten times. The CDR3, as DNA: TGTGCCAGCAGCTTCAGACAGAGCTCCTTTGAAAAACTGTTTTTT. Protein product: CASSFRQSSFEKLFF. V and J are TRBV5-6 and TRBJ1-4, with D possibly matching TRBD1 (5 bases). From germline, CDR1 is SGHDT and CDR2 YYEEEE. V was pared by 2 bases and J by 7 bases, with 15 bases between. The CDR3 contains 15 residues.

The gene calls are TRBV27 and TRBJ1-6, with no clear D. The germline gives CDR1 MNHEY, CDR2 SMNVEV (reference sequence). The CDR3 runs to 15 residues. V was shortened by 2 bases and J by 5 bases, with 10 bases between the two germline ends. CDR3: CASSLHAVNNSPLHF. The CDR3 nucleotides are TGTGCCAGCAGTTTACATGCGGTGAATAATTCACCCCTCCACTTT.

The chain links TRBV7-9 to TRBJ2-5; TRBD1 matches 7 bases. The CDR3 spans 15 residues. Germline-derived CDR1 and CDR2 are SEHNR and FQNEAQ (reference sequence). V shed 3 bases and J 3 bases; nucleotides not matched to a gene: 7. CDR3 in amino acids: CASSLSSTGKETQYF. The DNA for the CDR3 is TGTGCCAGCAGCTTGTCGTCGACAGGGAAAGAGACCCAGTACTTC.

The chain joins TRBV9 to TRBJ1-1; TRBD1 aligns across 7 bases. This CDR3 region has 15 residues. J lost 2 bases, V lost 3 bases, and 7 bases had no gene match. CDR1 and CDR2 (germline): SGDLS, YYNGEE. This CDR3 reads CASSAGTAFNTEAFF. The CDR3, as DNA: TGTGCCAGCAGCGCTGGGACAGCCTTTAACACTGAAGCTTTCTTT.

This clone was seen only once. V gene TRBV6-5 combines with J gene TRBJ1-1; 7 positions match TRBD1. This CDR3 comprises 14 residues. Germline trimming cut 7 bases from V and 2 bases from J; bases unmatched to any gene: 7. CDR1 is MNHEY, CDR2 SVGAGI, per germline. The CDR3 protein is CASKAGGLNTEAFF. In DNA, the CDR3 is TGTGCCAGCAAAGCAGGGGGGCTAAACACTGAAGCTTTCTTT.